What follows is one TCR beta chain and its context. This entry belongs to a study of shared T cell receptors in the human thymus. There are 16 residues in the CDR3. V shed 5 bases and J 1 base; nucleotides not matched to a gene: 9. Germline V gene data show CDR1 as SGHRS and CDR2 as YFSETQ. Sequenced by immunoSEQ multiplex PCR; TCRdb stores in-frame clones only, minus some. The table shows 540,000 or so clones, with more than 75% occurring only once. These data were also reused for a study on human thymus T cells. Per that paper: Immunologically healthy infants in Finland undergoing congenital heart defect surgery were the donors. Thymic and blood repertoires seemed to show skewed V and J gene use.

The rearrangement links TRBV5-1 to TRBJ2-5; TRBD1 matches 9 bases. The TCR was taken from a boy younger than two with a congenital heart defect. Sequencing was done on a sample of thymocytes. The CDR3 sequence is CASRRPGQGTQETQYF. The CDR3 DNA reads TGCGCCAGCAGGCGGCCTGGACAGGGGACCCAAGAGACCCAGTACTTC.